Given below is one T cell receptor (beta chain) in context. Its antigen is not identified. TCR beta CDR3 regions were amplified from RNA. HTBI primers were the set used in a first-round RT-PCR of the TCR CDR3. MiXCR was run by TCRdb on the multiplex PCR reads, yielding one entry per CDR3 protein. The repertoire holds approximately 640,000 distinct CDR3 sequences, with roughly 15% as singletons. The data belong to a study of T cells in Graves' hyperthyroidism and ophthalmopathy. Points from the study as a whole: Most clonotypes expanded in thyroid above 0.001 were likewise present in blood.

Germline V lookup: CDR1 DFQATT, CDR2 SNEGSKA (reference sequence). This CDR3 has 15 residues. Unmatched junction bases numbered 8, after V lost 3 bases and J lost 2 bases. Thyroid ultrasound, orbital computed tomography, clinical symptoms, and serum thyroxine and TRAb underpinned diagnoses. 10 ml of fresh peripheral blood supplied the PBMCs. This chain links TRBV20-1 with TRBJ2-3, with 7 nucleotides matching TRBD1. The sample taken for sequencing was blood. The receptor was isolated from a woman aged 25 to 45 with Graves' hyperthyroidism. The CDR3 DNA follows: TGCAGTGCTAGGGAGGACAGGAGTGACACAGATACGCAGTATTTT. This gives the protein CSAREDRSDTDTQYF.